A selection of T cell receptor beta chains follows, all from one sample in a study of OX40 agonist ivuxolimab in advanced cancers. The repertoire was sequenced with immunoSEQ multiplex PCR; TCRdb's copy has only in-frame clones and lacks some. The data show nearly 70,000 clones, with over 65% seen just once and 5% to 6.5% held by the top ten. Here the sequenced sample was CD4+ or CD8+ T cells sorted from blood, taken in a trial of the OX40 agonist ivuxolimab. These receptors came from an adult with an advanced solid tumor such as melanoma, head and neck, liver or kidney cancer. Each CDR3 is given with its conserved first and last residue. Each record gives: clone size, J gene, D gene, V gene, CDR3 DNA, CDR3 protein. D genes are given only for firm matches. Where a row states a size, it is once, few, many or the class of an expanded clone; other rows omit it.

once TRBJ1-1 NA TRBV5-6 TGTGCCAGCAGCTTGGACGAGGGAGCGAACACTGAAGCTTTCTTT CASSLDEGANTEAFF
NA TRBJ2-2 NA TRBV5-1 TGCGCCAGCAGCTGGAGCCTAGCGAACACCGGGGAGCTGTTTTTT CASSWSLANTGELFF
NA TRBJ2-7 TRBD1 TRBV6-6 TGTGCCATTACGGACAGGGCCTCCTACGAGCAGTACTTC CAITDRASYEQYF
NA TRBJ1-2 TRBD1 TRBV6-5 TGTGCCAGCAGTTACTCGGGACAGGGGTATGGCTACACCTTC CASSYSGQGYGYTF
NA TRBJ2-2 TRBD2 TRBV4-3 TGCGCCAGCAGCCCCCTAGCGGGAGACACCGGGGAGCTGTTTTTT CASSPLAGDTGELFF
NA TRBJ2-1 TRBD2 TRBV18 TGTGCCAGCTCACCATACGTGCTCTCGCGGGAGCTAGTCTACAATGAGCAGTTCTTC CASSPYVLSRELVYNEQFF
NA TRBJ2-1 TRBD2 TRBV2 TGTGCCAGCAGCGCGAGTCTAGCGGGGGTTGAGCAGTTCTTC CASSASLAGVEQFF
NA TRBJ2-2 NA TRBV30 TGTGCCTGGAGTACAGGGAGTCCCAACACCGGGGAGCTGTTTTTT CAWSTGSPNTGELFF
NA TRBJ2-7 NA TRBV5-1 TGCGCCAGCAGCACCTCACCGGGAGCTTACGAGCAGTACTTC CASSTSPGAYEQYF
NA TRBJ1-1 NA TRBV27 TGTGCCAGCAGTTTATGGGGGGGACGGTTCATGAACACTGAAGCTTTCTTT CASSLWGGRFMNTEAFF
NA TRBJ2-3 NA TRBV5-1 TGCGCCAGCAGCGACGGGGGCACAGATACGCAGTATTTT CASSDGGTDTQYF
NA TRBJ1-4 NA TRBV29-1 TGCAGCGCGAGAACGACGGGACAACTGGATGAAAAACTGTTTTTT CSARTTGQLDEKLFF
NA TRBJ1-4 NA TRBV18 TGTGCCAGCTCACTCCTAACCTCAGAAAAACTGTTTTTT CASSLLTSEKLFF
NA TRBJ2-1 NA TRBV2 TGTGCCAGCAATCCTAAGTTCATCTCCTACAATGAGCAGTTCTTC CASNPKFISYNEQFF
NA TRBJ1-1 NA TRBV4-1 TGCGCCAGCAGCCAAGGTGAGGTGACGCTGAACACTGAAGCTTTCTTT CASSQGEVTLNTEAFF
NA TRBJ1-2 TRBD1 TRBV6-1 TGTGCCAGCAGTGGGACAGGGCCCTATGGCTACACCTTC CASSGTGPYGYTF
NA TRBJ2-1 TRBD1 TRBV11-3 TGTGCCAGCAGCCGCCGGACAGGGGGCTTTATCGATGAGCAGTTCTTC CASSRRTGGFIDEQFF
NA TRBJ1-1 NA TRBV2 TGTGCCAGCAGTGTCCGACTTGGGTCGGAAGCTTTCTTT CASSVRLGSEAFF
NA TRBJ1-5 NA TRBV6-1 TGTGCCAGCAGTTTACAGGGATATTATCAGCCCCAGCATTTT CASSLQGYYQPQHF
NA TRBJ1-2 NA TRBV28 TGTGCCAGCAGCCCACCGGGAAATATCCTCGGCTACACCTTC CASSPPGNILGYTF
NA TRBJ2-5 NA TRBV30 TGTGCCTGGAATAAGGGTACGGCCAGGGGGGAAGAGACCCAGTACTTC CAWNKGTARGEETQYF
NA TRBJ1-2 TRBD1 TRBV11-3 TGTGCCAGCAGCTTAGATACAGGGGGTACTGGCTACACCTTC CASSLDTGGTGYTF
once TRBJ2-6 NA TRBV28 TGTGCCAGCAGTCCAAGGAGGGGTGGGTTGTCTGGGGCCAACGTCCTGACTTTC CASSPRRGGLSGANVLTF
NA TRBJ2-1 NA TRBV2 TGTGCCAGCACCTCGGGCAGCCGGCATGAGCAGTTCTTC CASTSGSRHEQFF
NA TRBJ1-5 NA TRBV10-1 TGCGCCAGCAGTGACTTCCGGGACCCTCAGCCCCAGCATTTT CASSDFRDPQPQHF
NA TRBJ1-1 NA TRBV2 TGTGCCAGCAGTCCTTGGACAACTGAAGCTTTCTTT CASSPWTTEAFF
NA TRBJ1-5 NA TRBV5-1 TGCGCCAGCAGCTCTACAGGGCGCTCGGGTCAGCCCCAGCATTTT CASSSTGRSGQPQHF
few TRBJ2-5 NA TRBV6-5 TGTGCCAGCAGTTTCTCAGGGCAAGAGACCCAGTACTTC CASSFSGQETQYF
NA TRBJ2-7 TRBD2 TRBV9 TGTGCCAGCAGCGCAAGCGGGAACTCCTACGAGCAGTACTTC CASSASGNSYEQYF
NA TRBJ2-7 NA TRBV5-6 TGTGCCAGCAGCTCCTGGACGGTACTCTCCTACGAGCAGTACTTC CASSSWTVLSYEQYF
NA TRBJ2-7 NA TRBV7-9 TGTGCCAGCAGCTTTACGGGGCCTAACGAGCAGTACTTC CASSFTGPNEQYF
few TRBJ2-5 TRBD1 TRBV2 TGTGCCAGCATCAGACAGGGGTTAATGGAGACCCAGTACTTC CASIRQGLMETQYF
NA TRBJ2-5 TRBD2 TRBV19 TGTGCCAGTAGTACTAAGGGACTAGCGGGGGGAGAGACCCAGTACTTC CASSTKGLAGGETQYF
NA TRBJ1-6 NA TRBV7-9 TGTGCCAGCAGCTTAGAGAGGGGTTCACCCCTCCACTTT CASSLERGSPLHF
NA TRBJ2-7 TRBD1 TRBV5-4 TGTGCCAGCAGGCCGACAGGGGATTCCTACGAGCAGTACTTC CASRPTGDSYEQYF
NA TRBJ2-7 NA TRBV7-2 TGTGCCAGCAGCTTAGTCTTGGATGTGGGAGACCCGAGATACGAGCAGTACTTC CASSLVLDVGDPRYEQYF
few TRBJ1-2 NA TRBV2 TGTGCCAGCAGTTTGGGATATGGCTACACCTTC CASSLGYGYTF
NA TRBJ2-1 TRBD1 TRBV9 TGTGCCAGCAGCGTAGCTATTTCCTGGACAGGGGGGCTAAGCTCCTACAATGAGCAGTTCTTC CASSVAISWTGGLSSYNEQFF
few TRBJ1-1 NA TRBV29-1 TGCAGCGTTGGGGGGCGAATCCGCGGGGACACTGAAGCTTTCTTT CSVGGRIRGDTEAFF
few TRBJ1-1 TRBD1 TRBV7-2 TGTGCCAGCAGCTCTACAGGGGGAAGCACTGAAGCTTTCTTT CASSSTGGSTEAFF
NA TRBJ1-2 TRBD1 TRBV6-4 TGTGCCAGCAGTGACCCCACGGACGGGACAGGGGGCCGACGCTATGGCTACACCTTC CASSDPTDGTGGRRYGYTF
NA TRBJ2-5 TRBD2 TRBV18 TGTGCCAGCTCACCACCGAGTCGCGGGGGGGCCCGGGAGACCCAGTACTTC CASSPPSRGGARETQYF
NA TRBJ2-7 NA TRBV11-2 TGTGCCAGCAGCCGCAGGGGGGATATTTCCTACGAGCAGTACTTC CASSRRGDISYEQYF
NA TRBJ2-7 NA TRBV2 TGTGCCAGCAGTCCCCGCCGAGACGAGCAGTACTTC CASSPRRDEQYF
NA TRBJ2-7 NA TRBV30 TGTGCCGGAGAGCAGAACACCTACGAGCAGTACTTC CAGEQNTYEQYF
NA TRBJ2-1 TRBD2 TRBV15 TGTGCCACCAGCAGAGATAGGACTAGCGGGGGATACAATGAGCAGTTCTTC CATSRDRTSGGYNEQFF
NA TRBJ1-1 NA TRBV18 TGTGCCAGCTCACCAGGTATGAACACTGAAGCTTTCTTT CASSPGMNTEAFF
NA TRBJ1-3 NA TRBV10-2 TGCGCCAGCAGTCGAGGCCTAGATGGAAACACCATATATTTT CASSRGLDGNTIYF
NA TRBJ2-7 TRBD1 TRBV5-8 TGTGCCAGCAGCCGGGACAGGGTTTTTGTGCAGTACTTC CASSRDRVFVQYF
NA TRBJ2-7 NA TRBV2 TGTGCCAGCAGTGAAGAGATGCGCTCCTACGAGCAGTACTTC CASSEEMRSYEQYF
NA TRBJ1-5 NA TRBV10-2 TGCGCCAGCAGTGACCGACGAGGGGATGGTCAGCCCCAGCATTTT CASSDRRGDGQPQHF
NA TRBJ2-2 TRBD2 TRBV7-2 TGTGCCAGCAGCTTAGTCGGGAGGGATCTTCGGACCGGGGAGCTGTTTTTT CASSLVGRDLRTGELFF
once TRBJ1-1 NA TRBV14 TGTGCCAGCAGCCAAGGGGGAGTGGTCGCTGAAGCTTTCTTT CASSQGGVVAEAFF
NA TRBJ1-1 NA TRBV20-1 TGCAGTGCTCCACTGAACACTGAAGCTTTCTTT CSAPLNTEAFF
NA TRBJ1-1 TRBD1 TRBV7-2 TGTGCCAGCAGCTTTCGGACAGGGGGCACTGAAGCTTTCTTT CASSFRTGGTEAFF